This TCR beta chain is drawn from a study of T cell repertoires in cytomegalovirus infection. Study background: It was the public TCR beta signatures that indicated both CMV infection and matching HLA type. Regarding the study as a whole: Cumulated frequencies of public TCR beta families served to identify carriers of CMV plus the relevant HLA. There were HLA-C-restricted CMV-specific TCR beta clonotypes dominating the ex vivo response.

This clonotype was picked up many times. Its specificity is unknown. This CDR3 contains 17 residues. V shed 4 bases and J 5 bases; nucleotides not matched to a gene: 9. CDR1 is SGHTA and CDR2 is FQGNSA in the germline V gene. TCRdb re-derived calls from the reads in MiXCR, one entry per CDR3 protein. The sample carries a few hundred thousand distinct CDR3 sequences, roughly 9.1% recorded once. The TCR was taken from a human donor in good health (CMV status not recorded). Some clones in this sample may be carry-over from other donors' samples. J is TRBJ2-1 and V is TRBV7-2, with 12 bases identical to TRBD2. Sequenced material: PBMCs. DNA for the CDR3: TGTGCCAGCAGCTCCCCCCTAGCGGGAGGGCCACACAATGAGCAGTTCTTC. Protein: CASSSPLAGGPHNEQFF.